These T cell receptor beta chains were read from a single sample in a study of vaccination and CD4 T cells after COVID-19. These receptors have no identified antigens. TCRdb reprocessed the PCR reads via MiXCR and lists one record per CDR3 protein. In the table there are under 25,000 distinct CDR3 sequences, about 44% of which are singletons. The material was CD4+ T cells from blood, cultured in vitro, obtained before SARS-CoV-2 vaccination. Receptors were obtained from a human donor who had recovered from COVID-19. Both conserved end residues are part of each CDR3. The D gene is left open where the match is weak. The listing skips clone size in some rows; elsewhere it reads once, few, many or a size class.

cdr3_nt,cdr3_aa,v_call,clone_size,j_call,d_call
TGTGCCACCAGTGATCCCACTGGACTAGCGGGAGGCCCCACCGGGGAGCTGTTTTTT,CATSDPTGLAGGPTGELFF,TRBV24-1,once,TRBJ2-2,TRBD2
TGTGCCAGCAGCCCAGGTAATCGGCTGAACACTGAAGCTTTCTTT,CASSPGNRLNTEAFF,TRBV7-2,few,TRBJ1-1,NA
TGCAGTGCAGGGGGGCGGGAGCGATCCCCCGGGGAGCTGTTTTTT,CSAGGRERSPGELFF,TRBV20-1,few,TRBJ2-2,NA
TGTGCCAGTAGTATGACTGGACAGGGGGTATGGTATGGCTACACCTTC,CASSMTGQGVWYGYTF,TRBV19,NA,TRBJ1-2,TRBD1
TGTGCCAGCTCGTTGGAGGGGGGAGGAATCCACGAGCAGTACTTC,CASSLEGGGIHEQYF,TRBV11-2,few,TRBJ2-7,NA
TGTGCCAGCAGCCGAGGCTATGGCTACACCTTC,CASSRGYGYTF,TRBV5-6,few,TRBJ1-2,NA
TGTGCCAGCAGTGGACTAGCGGGGGGCACAGATACGCAGTATTTT,CASSGLAGGTDTQYF,TRBV2,NA,TRBJ2-3,TRBD2
TGCAGTGCTAGACGACAGGGTGGGAATTCACCCCTCCACTTT,CSARRQGGNSPLHF,TRBV20-1,NA,TRBJ1-6,TRBD1
TGTGCCAGCGGGACGACCCACTATGGCTACACCTTC,CASGTTHYGYTF,TRBV27,NA,TRBJ1-2,NA
TGCGCCAGCAGCTCCCTACGAGGAGACTATGGCTACACCTTC,CASSSLRGDYGYTF,TRBV5-1,few,TRBJ1-2,NA
TGTGCCAGCAGCTTGTACGGGGGGGCAGGCACCGGGGAGCTGTTTTTT,CASSLYGGAGTGELFF,TRBV5-5,few,TRBJ2-2,TRBD2
TGTGCCAGCAGCCAGGGGGGTAGGAACACTGAAGCTTTCTTT,CASSQGGRNTEAFF,TRBV5-4,few,TRBJ1-1,TRBD1
TGTGCCAGCAGCTTAGTCGGGGGGTTGGCTTTCTTT,CASSLVGGLAFF,TRBV7-9,NA,TRBJ1-1,NA
TGCAGTGCTAGAGATTTACTACGGGGTTATAATTCACCCCTCCACTTT,CSARDLLRGYNSPLHF,TRBV20-1,few,TRBJ1-6,NA
TGTGCCAGCAGTGAAGCTCGATACAGCACCTACGAGCAGTACTTC,CASSEARYSTYEQYF,TRBV6-1,NA,TRBJ2-7,NA
TGCGCCAGCAGTCATGGACGTTACACAGATACGCAGTATTTT,CASSHGRYTDTQYF,TRBV23-1,few,TRBJ2-3,NA
TGTGCCAGCAGGGGAATAGGCGACCAGTACTTC,CASRGIGDQYF,TRBV6-1,few,TRBJ2-5,NA
TGTGCCAGCAATGCCTACGGGGTGGACTATGGCTACACCTTC,CASNAYGVDYGYTF,TRBV28,few,TRBJ1-2,NA
TGTGCCAGCACACGGGACCCGTCAGATACGCAGTATTTT,CASTRDPSDTQYF,TRBV6-1,NA,TRBJ2-3,NA
TGTGCCAGCAGCCCCCGGGCAGGGGGCACGGCTAATGAAAAACTGTTTTTT,CASSPRAGGTANEKLFF,TRBV9,NA,TRBJ1-4,TRBD1